Listed below are T cell receptor beta chains from one sample, sequenced in a study of blood T cells in healthy people across ages. TCRdb analysed the 5' RACE reads with MiXCR anew, one entry per CDR3 protein. The repertoire holds approximately 1.5 million distinct CDR3 sequences, with 30% to 35% as singletons. Sample: blood. These TCRs come from a woman aged 25 to 45 in good health. The CDR3 runs from the conserved cysteine through the conserved F or W. The order of the fields is J gene, D gene, clone size, V gene, CDR3 protein, CDR3 DNA. The D gene is left open where the match is weak. A clone size is listed for some rows: how often the clone was seen (once, few, many), or a class if it is expanded.

J gene: TRBJ2-1; D gene: TRBD1; clone size: few; V gene: TRBV5-1; CDR3 protein: CASSLERGHNEQFF; CDR3 DNA: TGCGCCAGCAGCTTAGAAAGGGGGCACAATGAGCAGTTCTTC
J gene: TRBJ2-5; D gene: TRBD2; clone size: NA; V gene: TRBV27; CDR3 protein: CASSPRTSRSVGETQYF; CDR3 DNA: TGTGCCAGCAGTCCAAGGACTAGCCGGAGCGTTGGGGAGACCCAGTACTTC
J gene: TRBJ2-5; D gene: NA; clone size: few; V gene: TRBV7-9; CDR3 protein: CAGSLRLPEAETQYF; CDR3 DNA: TGTGCCGGCAGCTTACGCCTGCCGGAGGCAGAGACCCAGTACTTC
J gene: TRBJ1-1; D gene: NA; clone size: many; V gene: TRBV29-1; CDR3 protein: CSVIKHTEAFF; CDR3 DNA: TGCAGCGTTATAAAGCACACTGAAGCTTTCTTT
J gene: TRBJ2-6; D gene: TRBD2; clone size: NA; V gene: TRBV20-1; CDR3 protein: CSARDPEVAGVSGANVLTF; CDR3 DNA: TGCAGTGCTAGAGATCCAGAAGTAGCGGGAGTCTCTGGGGCCAACGTCCTGACTTTC
J gene: TRBJ2-7; D gene: TRBD1; clone size: few; V gene: TRBV29-1; CDR3 protein: CSVVVTGPYEQYF; CDR3 DNA: TGCAGCGTTGTTGTGACAGGGCCCTACGAGCAGTACTTC
J gene: TRBJ1-6; D gene: NA; clone size: NA; V gene: TRBV27; CDR3 protein: CASSASYRASYNSPLHF; CDR3 DNA: TGTGCCAGCAGTGCCTCCTACAGGGCCTCCTATAATTCACCCCTCCACTTT
J gene: TRBJ2-2; D gene: NA; clone size: NA; V gene: TRBV28; CDR3 protein: CASSLQQRVTGELFF; CDR3 DNA: TGTGCCAGCAGTTTGCAACAGAGGGTCACCGGGGAGCTGTTTTTT
J gene: TRBJ2-3; D gene: NA; clone size: few; V gene: TRBV6-5; CDR3 protein: CASSYSSNLNTDTQYF; CDR3 DNA: TGTGCCAGCAGTTACTCCTCCAACCTAAACACAGATACGCAGTATTTT
J gene: TRBJ2-1; D gene: TRBD2; clone size: NA; V gene: TRBV7-2; CDR3 protein: CASSNSGATRNGQFF; CDR3 DNA: TGTGCCAGCAGCAACAGCGGGGCTACTCGGAATGGGCAGTTCTTC
J gene: TRBJ2-1; D gene: NA; clone size: NA; V gene: TRBV6-1; CDR3 protein: CASSERTGGGPNEQFF; CDR3 DNA: TGTGCCAGCAGTGAACGGACCGGGGGAGGCCCAAATGAGCAGTTCTTC
J gene: TRBJ1-5; D gene: TRBD1; clone size: NA; V gene: TRBV5-5; CDR3 protein: CASSSNRGLGQPQHF; CDR3 DNA: TGTGCCAGCAGCTCCAACAGGGGGTTGGGGCAGCCCCAGCATTTT
J gene: TRBJ2-7; D gene: NA; clone size: NA; V gene: TRBV6-6; CDR3 protein: CASSYSADKGYEQYF; CDR3 DNA: TGTGCCAGCAGTTACTCAGCCGACAAGGGGTACGAGCAGTACTTC
J gene: TRBJ2-1; D gene: TRBD1; clone size: NA; V gene: TRBV5-1; CDR3 protein: CASSPLPDRVFNERFF; CDR3 DNA: TGCGCCAGCAGCCCCTTGCCGGACAGGGTCTTCAATGAGCGGTTCTTC
J gene: TRBJ2-6; D gene: NA; clone size: few; V gene: TRBV7-3; CDR3 protein: CASSPPGAGSSGANVLTF; CDR3 DNA: TGTGCCAGCAGCCCCCCGGGAGCCGGTAGCTCTGGGGCCAACGTCCTGACTTTC
J gene: TRBJ2-7; D gene: NA; clone size: NA; V gene: TRBV4-1; CDR3 protein: CASSQDEASPTYEQYF; CDR3 DNA: TGCGCCAGCAGCCAAGATGAAGCCAGCCCAACCTACGAGCAGTACTTC
J gene: TRBJ1-4; D gene: NA; clone size: few; V gene: TRBV29-1; CDR3 protein: CSVVLPEEKLFF; CDR3 DNA: TGCAGCGTCGTTCTACCGGAGGAAAAACTGTTTTTT
J gene: TRBJ2-7; D gene: NA; clone size: once; V gene: TRBV3-1; CDR3 protein: CASSHEGTTYEQYF; CDR3 DNA: TGTGCCAGCAGCCACGAGGGAACGACCTACGAGCAGTACTTC
J gene: TRBJ2-2; D gene: TRBD2; clone size: NA; V gene: TRBV4-2; CDR3 protein: CASSQDESSGRAFSVGELFF; CDR3 DNA: TGTGCCAGCAGCCAAGATGAGAGTAGCGGGAGGGCCTTCTCCGTCGGGGAGCTGTTTTTT
J gene: TRBJ1-2; D gene: NA; clone size: few; V gene: TRBV6-1; CDR3 protein: CASSRVDYGYTF; CDR3 DNA: TGTGCCAGCAGCAGGGTGGACTATGGCTACACCTTC
J gene: TRBJ1-1; D gene: NA; clone size: NA; V gene: TRBV28; CDR3 protein: CATGVFMNTEAFF; CDR3 DNA: TGTGCCACCGGGGTTTTCATGAACACTGAAGCTTTCTTT
J gene: TRBJ2-5; D gene: NA; clone size: few; V gene: TRBV4-1; CDR3 protein: CASSQDLWRERKETQYF; CDR3 DNA: TGCGCCAGCAGCCAAGATCTTTGGAGGGAGAGGAAAGAGACCCAGTACTTC
J gene: TRBJ2-3; D gene: TRBD1; clone size: few; V gene: TRBV4-1; CDR3 protein: CASSPSQTGISTDTQYF; CDR3 DNA: TGCGCCAGCAGCCCCTCCCAGACAGGGATCAGCACAGATACGCAGTATTTT
J gene: TRBJ2-1; D gene: NA; clone size: NA; V gene: TRBV12-3/TRBV12-4; CDR3 protein: CTSSYGNYNEQFF; CDR3 DNA: TGTACCAGCAGTTACGGAAACTACAATGAGCAGTTCTTC
J gene: TRBJ2-5; D gene: TRBD2; clone size: NA; V gene: TRBV7-2; CDR3 protein: CASSLAIGRVETQYF; CDR3 DNA: TGTGCCAGCAGCTTAGCTATCGGGAGGGTGGAGACCCAGTACTTC
J gene: TRBJ2-7; D gene: NA; clone size: NA; V gene: TRBV4-2; CDR3 protein: CASSQRSRDEQYF; CDR3 DNA: TGTGCCAGCAGCCAACGCTCCCGAGACGAGCAGTACTTC
J gene: TRBJ2-1; D gene: TRBD2; clone size: few; V gene: TRBV20-1; CDR3 protein: CSARRNMGAGGPDEQFF; CDR3 DNA: TGCAGTGCTAGAAGAAACATGGGGGCGGGAGGGCCCGATGAGCAGTTCTTC
J gene: TRBJ2-1; D gene: TRBD2; clone size: few; V gene: TRBV7-3; CDR3 protein: CASSLRGGQGLYNEQFF; CDR3 DNA: TGTGCCAGCAGCTTAAGGGGAGGGCAGGGACTTTACAATGAGCAGTTCTTC
J gene: TRBJ2-3; D gene: NA; clone size: NA; V gene: TRBV10-3; CDR3 protein: CAIQIGRDMDTQYF; CDR3 DNA: TGTGCCATCCAGATCGGCAGGGACATGGATACGCAGTATTTT
J gene: TRBJ1-5; D gene: TRBD1; clone size: NA; V gene: TRBV3-1; CDR3 protein: CASSQGSGQGNQPQHF; CDR3 DNA: TGTGCCAGCAGCCAAGGCTCGGGACAGGGAAATCAGCCCCAGCATTTT
J gene: TRBJ2-2; D gene: NA; clone size: NA; V gene: TRBV28; CDR3 protein: CASMDYTGELFF; CDR3 DNA: TGTGCCAGCATGGACTACACCGGGGAGCTGTTTTTT
J gene: TRBJ2-2; D gene: TRBD1; clone size: few; V gene: TRBV29-1; CDR3 protein: CSAWTGKTGELFF; CDR3 DNA: TGCAGCGCCTGGACAGGGAAAACCGGGGAGCTGTTTTTT
J gene: TRBJ2-5; D gene: NA; clone size: NA; V gene: TRBV5-4; CDR3 protein: CASSSGHLETQYF; CDR3 DNA: TGTGCCAGCAGTTCCGGACACTTAGAGACCCAGTACTTC
J gene: TRBJ1-1; D gene: NA; clone size: many; V gene: TRBV5-1; CDR3 protein: CASSPQGGTEAFF; CDR3 DNA: TGTGCCAGCAGCCCGCAGGGAGGCACTGAAGCTTTCTTT
J gene: TRBJ2-6; D gene: NA; clone size: few; V gene: TRBV12-3/TRBV12-4; CDR3 protein: CASSFNTGSGANVLTF; CDR3 DNA: TGTGCCAGCAGTTTTAATACAGGGTCTGGGGCCAACGTCCTGACTTTC
J gene: TRBJ1-1; D gene: NA; clone size: once; V gene: TRBV7-9; CDR3 protein: CASSLGYQDTEAFF; CDR3 DNA: TGTGCCAGCAGCTTAGGCTACCAGGACACTGAAGCTTTCTTT
J gene: TRBJ1-6; D gene: NA; clone size: once; V gene: TRBV7-9; CDR3 protein: CASSLNSSPLHF; CDR3 DNA: TGTGCCAGCAGCTTAAATTCCTCACCCCTCCACTTT
J gene: TRBJ1-1; D gene: NA; clone size: once; V gene: TRBV28; CDR3 protein: CASSPLGEINTEAFF; CDR3 DNA: TGTGCCAGCAGTCCGCTAGGAGAAATTAACACTGAAGCTTTCTTT
J gene: TRBJ1-2; D gene: TRBD1; clone size: NA; V gene: TRBV20-1; CDR3 protein: CSARDLGQTGYTF; CDR3 DNA: TGCAGTGCTAGAGACCTGGGACAGACAGGCTACACCTTC
J gene: TRBJ1-2; D gene: NA; clone size: NA; V gene: TRBV28; CDR3 protein: CASSFNQQSYGYTF; CDR3 DNA: TGTGCCAGCAGTTTTAATCAGCAGAGCTATGGCTACACCTTC
J gene: TRBJ2-7; D gene: TRBD2; clone size: NA; V gene: TRBV27; CDR3 protein: CASRGTSGYYEQYF; CDR3 DNA: TGTGCCAGCAGAGGGACTAGCGGATACTACGAGCAGTACTTC
J gene: TRBJ2-3; D gene: NA; clone size: many; V gene: TRBV10-3; CDR3 protein: CAISLGLDTDTQYF; CDR3 DNA: TGTGCCATCAGCCTGGGACTCGACACAGATACGCAGTATTTT
J gene: TRBJ2-3; D gene: NA; clone size: NA; V gene: TRBV18; CDR3 protein: CASSPSVNADTQYF; CDR3 DNA: TGTGCCAGCTCACCCTCGGTTAACGCAGATACGCAGTATTTT
J gene: TRBJ2-5; D gene: NA; clone size: few; V gene: TRBV5-1; CDR3 protein: CASSLLRVAKETQYF; CDR3 DNA: TGCGCCAGCAGCTTGCTCAGGGTAGCCAAAGAGACCCAGTACTTC
J gene: TRBJ2-3; D gene: TRBD2; clone size: NA; V gene: TRBV11-2; CDR3 protein: CASSWGLAGGPGSDTQYF; CDR3 DNA: TGTGCCAGCAGCTGGGGACTAGCGGGGGGGCCAGGGTCAGATACGCAGTATTTT
J gene: TRBJ1-2; D gene: NA; clone size: NA; V gene: TRBV9; CDR3 protein: CASSVDGRVNYGYTF; CDR3 DNA: TGTGCCAGCAGCGTAGACGGAAGAGTTAACTATGGCTACACCTTC
J gene: TRBJ2-3; D gene: NA; clone size: NA; V gene: TRBV4-1; CDR3 protein: CASSQQRVGNTQYF; CDR3 DNA: TGCGCCAGCAGCCAACAGCGGGTAGGAAATACGCAGTATTTT
J gene: TRBJ2-7; D gene: TRBD1; clone size: NA; V gene: TRBV6-5; CDR3 protein: CASSYPCLSHRGNYEQYF; CDR3 DNA: TGTGCCAGCAGTTACCCTTGCCTTTCGCACAGGGGGAACTACGAGCAGTACTTC
J gene: TRBJ2-1; D gene: TRBD2; clone size: NA; V gene: TRBV6-1; CDR3 protein: CASSRLAPYNELFF; CDR3 DNA: TGTGCCAGCAGTAGACTAGCCCCCTACAATGAGCTGTTCTTC
J gene: TRBJ2-5; D gene: NA; clone size: few; V gene: TRBV7-7; CDR3 protein: CASSLVGGEIQETQYF; CDR3 DNA: TGTGCCAGCAGCTTGGTGGGCGGGGAGATCCAAGAGACCCAGTACTTC
J gene: TRBJ2-5; D gene: TRBD1; clone size: NA; V gene: TRBV12-3/TRBV12-4; CDR3 protein: CASRATGSNEQYF; CDR3 DNA: TGTGCCAGCAGGGCGACAGGGTCGAATGAGCAGTACTTC
J gene: TRBJ2-5; D gene: NA; clone size: many; V gene: TRBV12-3/TRBV12-4; CDR3 protein: CASSLEGGSETQYF; CDR3 DNA: TGTGCCAGCAGTTTAGAAGGGGGGTCAGAGACCCAGTACTTC
J gene: TRBJ2-3; D gene: NA; clone size: few; V gene: TRBV28; CDR3 protein: CASGNPSLDTQYF; CDR3 DNA: TGTGCCAGCGGCAACCCAAGCCTGGATACGCAGTATTTT
J gene: TRBJ1-2; D gene: NA; clone size: few; V gene: TRBV6-1; CDR3 protein: CASSVDRWEVEDTF; CDR3 DNA: TGTGCCAGCAGTGTAGATAGGTGGGAGGTCGAGGACACCTTC